This entry is about one TCR beta chain. What it recognizes is unknown. The data originate from a study of T cell clones after liver transplantation. Study-wide points: Migration into the graft, not deletion, may explain lost graft donor-reactive T cells.

Only in-frame clones appear in the TCRdb table, and some are missing; sequencing was by immunoSEQ multiplex PCR. The table records some 120,000 clones, 90% of them present only once. Trimming left V 1 base short and J 4 bases short, with 16 bases between. The germline V gene encodes CDR1 MNHEY and CDR2 SMNVEV (reference sequence). The CDR3 runs to 16 residues. The TCR was taken from a human patient who received a liver transplant. T cells may partly derive from the graft donor. V usage is TRBV27 and J usage is TRBJ1-1; a possible D gene is TRBD1 (5 bases). The sequences come from CD4+ T cells from blood, collected 12 months after liver transplant. As DNA, the CDR3 is TGTGCCAGCAGTTTATTTAGTTTGCAGGGTGGCACTGAAGCTTTCTTT. This translates into CASSLFSLQGGTEAFF.